The 23 T cell receptor beta chains in this list originate from one sample, sequenced in a study of blood T cell repertoires in COVID-19. Generated by immunoSEQ multiplex PCR, the TCRdb table keeps only in-frame clones and is missing some. The repertoire holds approximately 400,000 clones, with roughly four fifths as singletons. Sequencing was performed on PBMCs or T cells enriched from blood (not recorded which). Source of these receptors: a woman aged 45-59 years who had recovered from COVID-19.

The rearrangement links TRBV11-2 to TRBJ2-7, with no clear D. V was cut by 4 bases and J by 3 bases, with 4 bases left in between. The CDR3 is 11 residues long. The germline CDR1 and CDR2 sequences are SGHAT and FQNNGV. CDR3 in amino acids: CASSSNYEQYF. CDR3 coding DNA: TGTGCCAGCAGCTCCAACTACGAGCAGTACTTC. Drawing the rest from reference TRBV11-2 and TRBJ2-7, the complete variable domain is EAGVAQSPRYKIIEKRQSVAFWCNPISGHATLYWYQQILGQGPKLLIQFQNNGVVDDSQLPKDRFSAERLKGVDSTLKIQPAKLEDSAVYLCASSSNYEQYFGPGTRLTVT.

The CDR3: CASIDRVHGELFF. The CDR3 DNA reads TGTGCCAGCATCGACAGGGTCCACGGGGAGCTGTTTTTT. The chain is built from TRBV6-5 and TRBJ2-2, with 7 bases matching TRBD1. The CDR3 is 13 amino acids. Germline CDR1 MNHEY, CDR2 SVGAGI. V lost 7 bases, J lost 7 bases, and 6 bases stayed unmatched.

The V gene is TRBV6-5, the J gene TRBJ1-2, with 9 bases identical to TRBD1. V lost 8 bases, J lost 7 bases, and 11 bases stayed unmatched. From germline, CDR1 is MNHEY and CDR2 SVGAGI. The CDR3 totals 14 residues. CDR3 loop: CASSTGDRDSGYTF. The CDR3 region has the DNA TGTGCCAGCTCGACGGGGGACAGGGACTCTGGCTACACCTTC.

V gene TRBV20-1 combines with J gene TRBJ1-2, with a tentative D call TRBD1 (5 bases). CDR1 and CDR2 (germline): DFQATT, SNEGSKA (reference sequence). Trimming stripped 3 bases from V and 3 bases from J, with 11 bases between. This CDR3 spans 13 amino acids. In DNA, the CDR3 is TGCAGTGCTAGTTTGGGACTGGACTATGGCTACACCTTC. Its translation is CSASLGLDYGYTF.

This rearrangement joins TRBV6-5 to TRBJ1-1, with a tentative D call TRBD1 (5 bases). Germline CDR1 is MNHEY and CDR2 is SVGAGI. The ends were cut back, 2 bases at V and 1 base at J, with 8 bases in the middle. The CDR3 has 14 residues. The CDR3 region is CASSYTQANTEAFF. DNA of the CDR3: TGTGCCAGCAGTTACACACAGGCGAACACTGAAGCTTTCTTT.

This clone was detected once. CDR3 DNA sequence: TGTGCCAGCAGCGTAGGAGGGTGGGACAGTAAGTCAGATACGCAGTATTTT. Protein sequence: CASSVGGWDSKSDTQYF. V is TRBV9 and J is TRBJ2-3, with TRBD1 identical over 7 bases. This CDR3 has 17 residues. CDR1 is SGDLS and CDR2 is YYNGEE in the germline V gene. V was clipped by 0 bases and J by 4 bases; unmatched bases: 11.

V gene TRBV3-1 (or the pseudogene TRBV3-2) combines with J gene TRBJ2-5, with D perhaps TRBD2 (5 bases). V was cut by 6 bases and J by 2 bases, with 10 bases left in between. Looked up from germline, CDR1 is LGHDT and CDR2 is YNNKEL (reference sequence). The length of the CDR3 is 13 residues. Here the CDR3 DNA reads TGTGCCAGCAGAACCCCGGGGCAAGAGACCCAGTACTTC. Amino acids: CASRTPGQETQYF.

The CDR3: CASSLVGTTYNEQFF. The DNA of the CDR3 is TGTGCCAGCAGTTTGGTCGGGACTACCTACAATGAGCAGTTCTTC. The chain joins TRBV27 to TRBJ2-1; 7 bases match TRBD2. CDR1 is MNHEY, CDR2 SMNVEV, per germline (reference sequence). The CDR3 runs 15 residues. V was clipped by 3 bases and J by 2 bases; unmatched bases: 4.

This clone was detected only once. The chain employs TRBV19 and TRBJ2-7; D remains unclear. In germline, CDR1 is LNHDA, CDR2 SQIVND (reference sequence). V lost 1 base to trimming and J lost 6 bases, with 10 bases between them. The CDR3 consists of 13 residues. This CDR3 reads CASSIGKPSEQYF. In nucleotides, the CDR3 is TGTGCCAGTAGTATAGGTAAGCCGAGCGAGCAGTACTTC.

This chain links TRBV7-9 with TRBJ1-5; 8 bases agree with TRBD1. V gave up 5 bases and J gave up 1 base; unmatched junction bases: 10. The CDR3 length is 17 residues. From germline, CDR1 is SEHNR and CDR2 FQNEAQ (reference sequence). In DNA form, the CDR3 reads TGTGCCAGCAGCCCCGGGACAGGAGCCGGGAGCAATCAGCCCCAGCATTTT. Translated: CASSPGTGAGSNQPQHF. Supplemented by reference TRBV7-9 and TRBJ1-5, the full variable domain reads DTGVSQNPRHKITKRGQNVTFRCDPISEHNRLYWYRQTLGQGPEFLTYFQNEAQLEKSRLLSDRFSAERPKGSFSTLEIQRTEQGDSAMYLCASSPGTGAGSNQPQHFGDGTRLSIL.

The genes are TRBV6-6 and TRBJ2-7; a weak D match, TRBD1 (6 bases). The CDR3 sequence is 14 residues long. The V end was cut by 0 bases, the J end by 6 bases, with 12 bases between. CDR1 is MNHNY, CDR2 SVGAGI, per germline (reference sequence). The chain's CDR3 is CASSYSGRDTEQYF. The CDR3, as DNA: TGTGCCAGCAGTTACTCAGGCAGGGACACCGAGCAGTACTTC.

This clone showed up just a few times. The chain employs TRBV13 and TRBJ1-3; 11 bases agree with TRBD1. CDR1 and CDR2 (germline): PRHDT, FYEKMQ (reference sequence). J was trimmed by 10 bases and V by 3 bases; bases with no gene match: 8. This CDR3 has 15 amino acids. The CDR3 here is CASSFTGTGGRTIYF. Here the CDR3 DNA reads TGTGCCAGCAGCTTCACCGGGACAGGGGGACGAACCATATATTTT.

V is TRBV19 and J is TRBJ1-4; 7 nucleotides align to TRBD1. The CDR3 contains 15 residues. J lost 7 bases, V lost 8 bases, and 13 bases had no gene match. Germline V gene sequence: CDR1 LNHDA, CDR2 SQIVND (reference sequence). Written as DNA, the CDR3 is TGTGCCAGTTCATCGGAAGGGGGCTTAAGTGAAAAACTGTTTTTT. Encoded protein: CASSSEGGLSEKLFF.

This chain joins TRBV4-3 and TRBJ2-2; D is unresolved. The CDR3 spans 17 residues. The V gene lost 0 bases and the J gene lost 1 base, with 12 bases spanning the gap. CDR1 and CDR2 from the germline V gene are LGHNA and YSLEER. The CDR3 bases are TGCGCCAGCAGCCAAGATCTTAAACTTTGGAACACCGGGGAGCTGTTTTTT. Its translation: CASSQDLKLWNTGELFF.

This clone showed up many times. The chain links TRBV27 to TRBJ2-5; 7 bases align to TRBD1. The germline V gene has CDR1 MNHEY and CDR2 SMNVEV (reference sequence). The J segment lost 6 bases and the V segment lost 4 bases, leaving 11 bases of the junction unmatched. The CDR3 sequence is 15 residues long. In nucleotides, the CDR3 is TGTGCCAGCAGTTCTCTGACACCGGGACAGAAGACCCAGTACTTC. This encodes CASSSLTPGQKTQYF.

V is TRBV5-1 and J is TRBJ1-1, with 9 positions matching TRBD1. The length of the CDR3 is 15 residues. With V trimmed by 2 bases and J by 0 bases, 2 bases remained unmatched. CDR1 and CDR2 from the germline V gene are SGHRS and YFSETQ. This CDR3 reads CASSFRDRVNTEAFF. The CDR3 DNA reads as TGCGCCAGCAGCTTCCGGGACAGGGTGAACACTGAAGCTTTCTTT.

The chain uses TRBV7-6 and TRBJ2-1; 7 bases fit TRBD1. Germline CDR1 SGHVS, CDR2 FNYEAQ. CDR3 length: 15 amino acids. The V gene end was trimmed by 6 bases and the J gene end by 0 bases; junction bases not matched to a gene: 5. CDR3 sequence: CASSQQGSSYNEQFF. The CDR3 region has the DNA TGTGCCAGCAGTCAACAGGGGAGCTCCTACAATGAGCAGTTCTTC.

The chain carries TRBV19 and TRBJ1-2; 7 bases agree with TRBD1. The V and J ends lost 6 bases and 0 bases, in that order; junction bases with no gene match: 7. This CDR3 has 15 residues. Germline CDR1 and CDR2: LNHDA and SQIVND (reference sequence). CDR3 loop: CASSPGQDANYGYTF. CDR3 in DNA: TGTGCCAGTAGCCCCGGACAGGACGCTAACTATGGCTACACCTTC.

J is TRBJ2-6 and V is TRBV7-2, with unresolved D. The CDR3 runs 17 residues. V was clipped by 4 bases and J by 0 bases, with 13 bases between them. Germline V gene lookup returns CDR1 SGHTA and CDR2 FQGNSA. CDR3 residues: CASSSTFRGSGANVLTF. Written as DNA, the CDR3 is TGTGCCAGCAGCTCCACTTTCAGAGGCTCTGGGGCCAACGTCCTGACTTTC.

This rearrangement joins TRBV7-2 to TRBJ1-2; 8 nucleotides line up with TRBD1. Germline CDR1 SGHTA, CDR2 FQGNSA. V was pared by 5 bases and J by 8 bases, with 7 bases of the junction left unmatched. This CDR3 is built from 13 residues. Here the CDR3 DNA reads TGTGCCAGCAGCATAGGACAGGGCAGGGGCTACACCTTC. Translating gives CASSIGQGRGYTF.

The chain has TRBV7-9 and TRBJ1-5; D unclear. The CDR3 covers 14 residues. Trimming took 3 bases from V and 5 from J, leaving 11 bases between them. CDR1 and CDR2 (germline): SEHNR, FQNEAQ (reference sequence). This CDR3 reads CASSLIGEDQPQHF. The CDR3 DNA sequence: TGTGCCAGCAGCTTGATCGGAGAGGATCAGCCCCAGCATTTT.

The V gene is TRBV3-1 (or the pseudogene TRBV3-2), the J gene TRBJ1-6; tentatively, D is TRBD1 (6 bases). Trimming stripped 6 bases from V and 4 bases from J, with 22 bases between. The CDR3 is made up of 18 amino acids. Germline loops: CDR1 LGHDT, CDR2 YNNKEL (reference sequence). CDR3 amino acids: CASSPTGGGQGYNSPLHF. The CDR3 DNA follows: TGTGCCAGCAGTCCAACTGGCGGGGGCCAGGGGTATAATTCACCCCTCCACTTT.

The rearrangement links TRBV9 to TRBJ1-3; no reliable D call. CDR3 length: 14 amino acids. The V and J ends lost 1 base and 0 bases respectively, with 5 bases between them. Germline V gene data show CDR1 as SGDLS and CDR2 as YYNGEE. Here the CDR3 reads CASSVSYSGNTIYF. The DNA for the CDR3 is TGTGCCAGCAGCGTATCCTACTCTGGAAACACCATATATTTT.